The 23 T cell receptor beta chains given below trace back to one sample, sequenced in a study of cytomegalovirus exposure and HLA in healthy donors. PCR primers comprised 60 Vbeta and 13 Jbeta primers. Measured with immunoSEQ multiplex PCR; TCRdb has only the in-frame clones, and not every one. The sample has over 150,000 clones, about 80% seen once. Material: PBMCs. Receptors were obtained from a woman under 40 in good health and CMV-seronegative.

J is TRBJ2-1 and V is TRBV10-3; D unclear. CDR1 is ENHRY and CDR2 is SYGVKD in the germline V gene. The CDR3 has 15 amino acids. V was shortened by 0 bases and J by 4 bases, with 10 bases between the two germline ends. CDR3 region: CAISESATMYNEQFF. The CDR3 coding sequence is TGTGCCATCAGTGAGTCGGCTACTATGTACAATGAGCAGTTCTTC.

This sequence joins TRBV6-5 and TRBJ1-2; D not resolved. CDR1 and CDR2 (germline): MNHEY, SVGAGI. The V end was cut by 6 bases, the J end by 4 bases, with 18 bases between. The CDR3 runs to 15 residues. CDR3 nucleotides: TGTGCCAGCAGCCCCGATGAGGGTGTCTCCTATGGCTACACCTTC. This encodes CASSPDEGVSYGYTF.

CDR3 nucleotides: TGTGCCAGCAGCTTCTACCCAGGAGGGGAGACCCAGTACTTC. This encodes CASSFYPGGETQYF. This rearrangement joins TRBV11-2 to TRBJ2-5; tentative D call: TRBD2 (6 bases). V lost 3 bases and J 5 bases, leaving 13 bases between the germline ends. The germline gives CDR1 SGHAT, CDR2 FQNNGV. This CDR3 has 14 amino acids.

The gene calls are TRBV27 and TRBJ2-3; 7 positions agree with TRBD1. The V gene's germline CDR1 is MNHEY and CDR2 SMNVEV (reference sequence). The CDR3 contains 12 residues. Trimming removed 4 bases from V and 6 bases from J; junction bases left unmatched: 1. The CDR3 reads CASSWTGDTQYF. The CDR3 DNA is TGTGCCAGCAGTTGGACAGGCGATACGCAGTATTTT.

The V gene is TRBV2, the J gene TRBJ1-4; 12 bases agree with TRBD1. CDR1 is SNHLY, CDR2 FYNNEI, per germline. This CDR3 is 18 amino acids long. The V segment lost 6 bases and the J segment 3 bases; nucleotides outside the gene matches: 11. CDR3 coding DNA: TGTGCCAGCAGAACCGGGACAGGGGGCCTGGTAGCTAATGAAAAACTGTTTTTT. This codes for CASRTGTGGLVANEKLFF.

CDR3 in DNA: TGTGCCAGCAGTGAATTAGCGGGAGGGTGGGAGACCCAGTACTTC. This codes for CASSELAGGWETQYF. J is TRBJ2-5 and V is TRBV25-1, with 11 bases aligning to TRBD2. Per the germline V gene, CDR1 is MGHDK and CDR2 is SYGVNS. The CDR3 sequence is 15 residues long. The J segment lost 5 bases and the V segment lost 1 base, leaving 3 bases of the junction unmatched.

V usage is TRBV5-1 and J usage is TRBJ2-5; 16 nucleotides line up with TRBD2. CDR1 and CDR2 (germline): SGHRS, YFSETQ. The CDR3 has 18 residues. V dropped 2 bases and J dropped 5; count of bases not matched to a gene: 9. The CDR3 DNA reads TGCGCCAGCAGCTTTGGGACTAGCGGGGGGGCCCAACGGGAGACCCAGTACTTC. It is translated as CASSFGTSGGAQRETQYF.

The rearrangement joins TRBV29-1 to TRBJ2-3; D might be TRBD2 (5 bases). This CDR3 region has 13 residues. Trimming removed 4 bases from V and 4 bases from J, with 12 bases in between. Per the germline V gene, CDR1 is SQVTM and CDR2 is ANQGSEA. The CDR3 is CSVAGTVSDTQYF. The CDR3 coding sequence is TGCAGCGTTGCGGGAACGGTATCAGATACGCAGTATTTT.

This chain joins TRBV6-6 and TRBJ2-1, with 10 bases matching TRBD2. The CDR3 spans 15 residues. After removal of 5 bases from V and 10 bases from J, the junction contained 11 bases not matched to a gene. The germline V gene has CDR1 MNHNY and CDR2 SVGAGI (reference sequence). The CDR3 DNA reads as TGTGCCAGCAGTGACCTAGCGGGGGAGTTCTCGGAGCAGTTCTTC. It is translated as CASSDLAGEFSEQFF.

CDR3 in DNA: TGTGCCAGCAGCTGGACAGGGGACTATGGCTACACCTTC. Its protein product is CASSWTGDYGYTF. The genes are TRBV27 and TRBJ1-2, with 9 bases identical to TRBD1. CDR1 MNHEY and CDR2 SMNVEV come from the germline V gene (reference sequence). J gave up 3 bases and V 6 bases, and 2 bases lay outside the gene matches. The CDR3 runs 13 residues.

The rearrangement uses TRBV5-1 and TRBJ2-3; 12 positions agree with TRBD2. From germline, CDR1 is SGHRS and CDR2 YFSETQ. CDR3 length: 17 residues. V was clipped by 4 bases and J by 5 bases; unmatched bases: 11. CDR3 amino acids: CASSTPLAGGPEDTQYF. The CDR3 DNA reads as TGCGCCAGCAGCACCCCTCTAGCGGGAGGGCCAGAAGATACGCAGTATTTT.

The chain links TRBV15 to TRBJ2-1; TRBD1 might be the D (5 bases). Germline CDR1 is LNHNV and CDR2 is YYDKDF (reference sequence). This CDR3 has 14 amino acids. The V gene lost 3 bases and the J gene lost 9 bases, with 15 bases spanning the gap. CDR3 residues: CATSREPGWTEQFF. CDR3 nucleotide sequence: TGTGCCACCAGCAGGGAACCAGGGTGGACTGAGCAGTTCTTC.

The V call is TRBV6-4, the J call TRBJ2-1; 9 bases fit TRBD2. The germline V gene has CDR1 MRHNA and CDR2 SNTAGT. This CDR3 is 15 amino acids long. V lost 2 bases and J lost 4; bases outside the gene matches: 3. The DNA for the CDR3 is TGTGCCAGCAGTGACGCGGGAGGGGGGTACAATGAGCAGTTCTTC. Its translation is CASSDAGGGYNEQFF.

The gene calls are TRBV7-6 and TRBJ2-2; no firm D call. V was clipped by 5 bases and J by 0 bases, with 7 bases between them. The germline V gene has CDR1 SGHVS and CDR2 FNYEAQ. This CDR3 region has 14 residues. The CDR3, as DNA: TGTGCCAGCAGCCTCTATGCGAACACCGGGGAGCTGTTTTTT. Translation: CASSLYANTGELFF.

The chain joins TRBV5-8 to TRBJ2-3; 7 bases are a match to TRBD2. Germline V gene sequence: CDR1 SGHTS, CDR2 YDEGEE. The ends lost 2 bases at V and 6 bases at J; junction bases unmatched: 6. The CDR3 is 14 amino acids. CDR3 residues: CASSFAGVRDTQYF. The CDR3 nucleotides are TGTGCCAGCAGCTTCGCGGGAGTAAGGGATACGCAGTATTTT.

The V gene is TRBV7-6, the J gene TRBJ2-5, with D perhaps matching TRBD2 (7 bases). The tail of the sequence fits TRBJ2-7 better, so the J call may be wrong. The germline CDR1 and CDR2 sequences are SGHVS and FNYEAQ. This CDR3 has 17 amino acids. CDR3 in amino acids: CASSPSVGGAEHYEQYF. CDR3 DNA: TGTGCCAGCAGCCCTTCTGTGGGGGGGGCGGAACACTACGAGCAGTACTTC.

This clone was counted a few times. The chain links TRBV7-9 to TRBJ1-3, with D possibly being TRBD1 (6 bases). Germline V gives CDR1 SEHNR, CDR2 FQNEAQ (reference sequence). The CDR3 contains 17 residues. V was cut by 7 bases and J by 3 bases, with 22 bases left in between. CDR3 coding DNA: TGTGCCAGCACTGGATTGGCAGGGGCCATTAGTGGAAACACCATATATTTT. Translating gives CASTGLAGAISGNTIYF. The variable domain in full, with the rest retrieved from reference TRBV7-9 and TRBJ1-3, is DTGVSQNPRHKITKRGQNVTFRCDPISEHNRLYWYRQTLGQGPEFLTYFQNEAQLEKSRLLSDRFSAERPKGSFSTLEIQRTEQGDSAMYLCASTGLAGAISGNTIYFGEGSWLTVV.

This clone was found once. The chain is built from TRBV6-5 and TRBJ2-7; 9 bases map to TRBD1. CDR1 is MNHEY, CDR2 SVGAGI, per germline. Trimming removed 5 bases from V and 3 bases from J; junction bases left unmatched: 2. This CDR3 has 13 amino acids. The CDR3 loop is CASSRDRDYEQYF. The CDR3 nucleotides are TGTGCCAGCAGTAGGGACAGGGACTACGAGCAGTACTTC.

The rearrangement joins TRBV27 to TRBJ1-5; D possibly corresponds to TRBD1 (6 bases). Germline CDR1 MNHEY, CDR2 SMNVEV (reference sequence). The CDR3 covers 14 residues. Trimming took off 1 base at V and 4 bases at J, with 8 bases between the two ends. CDR3 residues: CASSLFQGNQPQHF. For the CDR3, the DNA is TGTGCCAGCAGTTTATTTCAGGGGAATCAGCCCCAGCATTTT.

The chain uses TRBV7-3 and TRBJ2-3, with 9 positions matching TRBD1. This CDR3 is 14 amino acids long. The J segment lost 3 bases and the V segment lost 5 bases, leaving 3 bases of the junction unmatched. Germline CDR1 and CDR2: SGHTA and FQGTGA. The CDR3 loop is CASSRGQGTDTQYF. The DNA for the CDR3 is TGTGCCAGCAGCCGGGGACAGGGTACAGATACGCAGTATTTT.

V is TRBV27 and J is TRBJ1-1, with 7 bases lining up with TRBD1. The CDR3 length is 13 residues. The germline V gene encodes CDR1 MNHEY and CDR2 SMNVEV (reference sequence). With 8 bases clipped from V and 1 base from J, the junction kept 4 bases outside the gene matches. In DNA, the CDR3 is TGTGCCAGCCAAGGGGGCGCGAACACTGAAGCTTTCTTT. Its protein product is CASQGGANTEAFF.

This clone appeared once. The gene calls are TRBV19 and TRBJ1-4; D gene uncertain. The V and J ends lost 0 bases and 7 bases respectively, with 3 bases between them. Germline CDR1 is LNHDA and CDR2 is SQIVND (reference sequence). The CDR3 consists of 12 residues. The CDR3 spells CASSIDGEKLFF. The CDR3 DNA is TGTGCCAGTAGTATAGACGGTGAAAAACTGTTTTTT.

The chain carries TRBV10-3 and TRBJ1-5, with D possibly matching TRBD1 (5 bases). Between the trimmed V and J ends, which lost 2 bases and 7 bases, there was a span of 18 bases. The germline V gene has CDR1 ENHRY and CDR2 SYGVKD. This CDR3 is 16 amino acids long. The CDR3 DNA reads TGTGCCATCAGTGAGACCCCCAGGGCCAGTAAGCAGCCCCAGCATTTT. Translation: CAISETPRASKQPQHF.